This T cell receptor (beta chain) was captured by sequencing in a study of monozygotic twins with inflammatory bowel disease. Study results and caveats: Repertoires of patients may have been made more variable by differing immunosuppressive treatments. Relative to healthy twins, IBD patients had fewer clonotypes in common with others, a gap that was especially apparent with disease activity.

The V gene's germline CDR1 is SQVTM and CDR2 ANQGSEA. The CDR3 covers 14 residues. The input for each TCR library was 3,000 to 3,500 ng of total RNA. There were eight separate reactions per sample in which cDNA was made. From its re-call of the 5' RACE reads, TCRdb lists each CDR3 protein once, without DNA. The table for this sample gives some 130,000 distinct CDR3 sequences. Turning to this clonotype: Antigen specificity is unknown.

Sequenced sample: blood. The sequence came from a human donor with ulcerative colitis or Crohn's disease, or a healthy co-twin of an affected twin (not recorded which). The V and J genes are TRBV29-1 and TRBJ1-1; TCRdb proposes TRBD1, but this gene call is untestable without DNA. The CDR3 sequence: CSVEDLRRGAEAFF.